This T cell receptor (beta chain) was captured in a study of post-analysis software for immune sequencing data. Study as a whole: Patients with relapsing-remitting, secondary progressive and progressive-relapsing multiple sclerosis courses were all represented. Overall study findings and caveats: Patients with multiple sclerosis recorded significantly lower normalized Chao1 diversity than controls, the study found. Patients used about five TRBV segments, including TRBV5-6, TRBV5-1 and TRBV20-1, more often than controls. Strong co-clustering by F measure was seen for same-batch samples.

V lost 3 bases and J lost 4, with 14 bases in between. The length of the CDR3 is 14 residues. Per the germline V gene, CDR1 is DFQATT and CDR2 is SNEGSKA (reference sequence). For this clonotype: No antigen is known for it.

Researchers reported that TCR beta cDNA libraries carried unique molecular identifiers. T cells numbering roughly 1 to 10 million yielded a few hundred thousand cDNA molecules. TCRdb called the PCR reads again in MiXCR, with one record for every CDR3 protein. The profile covers hundreds of thousands of distinct CDR3 sequences, with less than 35% appearing a single time and approximately 0.55% taken by the ten largest. This clonotype was sampled from a girl aged 10-17 years with multiple sclerosis. The material sequenced was blood. The chain links TRBV20-1 to TRBJ2-3; D not resolved. The CDR3 loop reads CSASPHNRADTQYF. DNA of the CDR3: TGCAGTGCTAGTCCGCACAATAGAGCAGATACGCAGTATTTT.